Presented here are 29 T cell receptor beta chains from one specimen sequenced in a study of cytomegalovirus exposure and HLA in healthy donors. This PCR relied on a set of 60 Vbeta primers and 13 Jbeta primers. Clones were read by immunoSEQ multiplex PCR, and TCRdb kept only the in-frame ones, dropping some. This table holds under 200,000 clones, roughly 80% found once. Specimen: PBMCs. Receptors were obtained from a male donor in good health and CMV-seronegative.

J is TRBJ1-2 and V is TRBV5-5; the match to TRBD1 covers 8 bases. The CDR3 is 14 amino acids. V lost 0 bases to trimming and J lost 8 bases; unmatched junction nucleotides: 6. Germline CDR1 is SGHKS and CDR2 is YYEKEE (reference sequence). The CDR3 reads CASSLGTGSGGYTF. The CDR3 coding sequence is TGTGCCAGCAGCTTGGGGACAGGGTCCGGGGGCTACACCTTC.

The chain couples TRBV4-1 to TRBJ1-1, with D uncertain. The CDR3 loop spans 12 amino acids. V gave up 1 base and J gave up 8 bases, with 8 bases separating them. Germline V gives CDR1 MGHRA, CDR2 YSYEKL. The CDR3 spells CASSQGRVEAFF. As DNA, the CDR3 is TGCGCCAGCAGCCAAGGGAGGGTCGAAGCTTTCTTT.

V and J are TRBV5-5 and TRBJ1-3; D is unclear. Trimming left V 0 bases short and J 0 bases short, with 13 bases between. The CDR3 runs to 17 residues. Germline-derived CDR1 and CDR2 are SGHKS and YYEKEE (reference sequence). The CDR3 here is CASSLGLTAYSGNTIYF. CDR3 DNA: TGTGCCAGCAGCTTGGGCCTCACAGCTTACTCTGGAAACACCATATATTTT.

The gene calls are TRBV29-1 and TRBJ2-3, with TRBD2 matching 7 bases. V shed 8 bases, J shed 3 bases, and the junction held 8 bases outside the gene matches. Per germline, CDR1 SQVTM and CDR2 ANQGSEA. The CDR3 has 13 residues. The CDR3 DNA is TGCAGCTTGGGGGGGGAGGGAACAGATACGCAGTATTTT. Its translation: CSLGGEGTDTQYF.

This clone was detected a few times. The V call is TRBV5-4, the J call TRBJ2-3, with TRBD2 matching over 13 bases. J was trimmed by 5 bases and V by 6 bases; bases with no gene match: 9. The CDR3 length is 16 residues. Germline loops: CDR1 SGHNT, CDR2 YYREEE (reference sequence). CDR3 sequence (DNA): TGTGCCAGCAAGACTAGCGGGGGGTTTCTCAGAGATACGCAGTATTTT. This translates into CASKTSGGFLRDTQYF.

The chain is built from TRBV19 and TRBJ1-5, with D hard to call. Germline V CDR1 and CDR2: LNHDA, SQIVND (reference sequence). The ends were cut back, 8 bases at V and 2 bases at J, with 10 bases in the middle. This CDR3 is 13 amino acids long. The CDR3 bases are TGTGCCAGTGGCGGCAGTGGCAATCAGCCCCAGCATTTT. Its translation is CASGGSGNQPQHF.

The chain joins TRBV5-1 to TRBJ1-6; TRBD1 might be the D (6 bases). Deletions cut 4 bases from V and 14 bases from J, with 22 bases between. This CDR3 is built from 15 residues. The germline gives CDR1 SGHRS, CDR2 YFSETQ. The DNA for the CDR3 is TGCGCCAGCAGCCTCGAGGACAGTAGTTCTCGGTCCCTCCACTTT. Translating gives CASSLEDSSSRSLHF.

This clone showed up just once. The CDR3 protein is CASSQTGTIEFF. The CDR3 DNA sequence: TGCGCCAGCAGCCAAACCGGGACAATAGAGTTCTTC. The chain couples TRBV5-1 to TRBJ2-1; possibly TRBD1 for D (6 bases). Germline-derived CDR1 and CDR2 are SGHRS and YFSETQ. The germline V and J ends were trimmed by 4 bases and 14 bases, with 16 bases remaining between them. The length of the CDR3 is 12 residues.

V is TRBV5-4 and J is TRBJ1-1; D is undetermined. The CDR3 extends over 13 amino acids. Germline V gene sequence: CDR1 SGHNT, CDR2 YYREEE (reference sequence). V lost 3 bases and J 6 bases, leaving 12 bases between the germline ends. CDR3 nucleotides: TGTGCCAGCAGCTCCTCAGGTGTCTCTGAAGCTTTCTTT. Its protein is CASSSSGVSEAFF.

The chain couples TRBV6-1 to TRBJ2-5; TRBD1 matches 8 bases. There are 13 residues in the CDR3. The V gene's germline CDR1 is MNHNS and CDR2 SASEGT. The trim removed 6 bases at V and 1 base at J, leaving 1 base unmatched. The CDR3 region is CASRQGVQETQYF. As DNA, the CDR3 is TGTGCCAGCAGACAGGGGGTCCAAGAGACCCAGTACTTC.

This chain connects TRBV5-1 to TRBJ1-5; weak D call: TRBD1 (5 bases). Germline V lookup: CDR1 SGHRS, CDR2 YFSETQ. The ends were cut back, 0 bases at V and 5 bases at J, with 18 bases in the middle. CDR3 length: 17 residues. The CDR3 region has the DNA TGCGCCAGCAGCTTGGGGGACTTAAAGGGAGAGGATCAGCCCCAGCATTTT. It specifies CASSLGDLKGEDQPQHF.

The chain couples TRBV7-8 to TRBJ1-1; D uncertain. The CDR3 covers 13 residues. V was trimmed by 4 bases and J by 1 base, leaving 7 bases between them. CDR1 and CDR2 from the germline V gene are SGHVS and FQNEAQ. In DNA form, the CDR3 reads TGTGCCAGCAGCTCCACAGAGAACACTGAAGCTTTCTTT. Encoded protein: CASSSTENTEAFF.

The chain carries TRBV29-1 and TRBJ2-4; 12 bases agree with TRBD2. Looked up from germline, CDR1 is SQVTM and CDR2 is ANQGSEA. V trimming: 5 bases; J trimming: 7 bases; junction bases outside the gene matches: 6. The CDR3 loop spans 14 amino acids. CDR3 in amino acids: CSVSSGGAENIQYF. CDR3 DNA sequence: TGCAGCGTTTCTAGCGGGGGGGCCGAGAACATTCAGTACTTC.

This clone occurred a few times. This chain's CDR3 is CASSSGTSEGSPLHF. Here the CDR3 DNA reads TGTGCCAGCAGCTCCGGGACATCCGAGGGTTCACCCCTCCACTTT. This rearrangement joins TRBV13 to TRBJ1-6; D perhaps matches TRBD1 (6 bases). The CDR3 totals 15 residues. The V end lost 4 bases, the J end lost 9 bases, and 16 bases lay between the germline ends. The V gene's germline CDR1 is PRHDT and CDR2 FYEKMQ (reference sequence).

This chain uses TRBV7-6 with TRBJ1-1, with TRBD1 matching over 7 bases. Trimming cost V 4 bases and J 5 bases; bases outside gene matches: 7. CDR1 and CDR2 from the germline V gene are SGHVS and FNYEAQ. The length of the CDR3 is 14 residues. CDR3 in amino acids: CASSSQGQGTEAFF. DNA of the CDR3: TGTGCCAGCAGCTCACAGGGGCAGGGGACTGAAGCTTTCTTT.

This chain connects TRBV5-5 to TRBJ2-7; 9 bases line up with TRBD1. The CDR3 is made up of 15 amino acids. Germline V CDR1 and CDR2: SGHKS, YYEKEE (reference sequence). Trimming removed 2 bases from V and 2 bases from J; junction bases left unmatched: 5. The CDR3 DNA sequence: TGTGCCAGCAGCTTCGGACAGGGGACAACCTACGAGCAGTACTTC. Translating it yields CASSFGQGTTYEQYF.

The chain couples TRBV5-6 to TRBJ2-1; TRBD2 might be the D (6 bases). The CDR3 is made up of 13 amino acids. Deletions cut 0 bases from V and 5 bases from J, with 6 bases between. Germline V gene sequence: CDR1 SGHDT, CDR2 YYEEEE. The CDR3 bases are TGTGCCAGCAGCTTGGGCGGGGACAATGAGCAGTTCTTC. This translates into CASSLGGDNEQFF. The whole variable domain, filled in from reference TRBV5-6 and TRBJ2-1, reads DAGVTQSPTHLIKTRGQQVTLRCSPKSGHDTVSWYQQALGQGPQFIFQYYEEEERQRGNFPDRFSGHQFPNYSSELNVNALLLGDSALYLCASSLGGDNEQFFGPGTRLTVL.

The chain employs TRBV2 and TRBJ2-7, with D possibly TRBD1 on 5 matching bases. This CDR3 comprises 13 residues. Trimming stripped 8 bases from V and 4 bases from J, with 15 bases between. Germline CDR1 is SNHLY and CDR2 is FYNNEI. CDR3 coding DNA: TGTGCCAGCCTCATAGACAGAAATTACGAGCAGTACTTC. Its protein is CASLIDRNYEQYF.

V and J are TRBV7-9 and TRBJ1-2, with 7 bases fitting TRBD1. Germline CDR1 reads SEHNR; CDR2 reads FQNEAQ (reference sequence). This CDR3 contains 15 residues. V gave up 2 bases and J gave up 4 bases; unmatched junction bases: 7. The DNA of the CDR3 is TGTGCCAGCAGCTTATCGGGACAGATCGTCTATGGCTACACCTTC. Translation gives CASSLSGQIVYGYTF.

The chain links TRBV7-6 to TRBJ2-1; tentative D call: TRBD2 (7 bases). The CDR3 is 19 amino acids. V lost 0 bases and J lost 1, with 19 bases in between. Germline-derived CDR1 and CDR2 are SGHVS and FNYEAQ. CDR3 protein: CASSLAVSTGGRSYNEQFF. The CDR3 DNA reads TGTGCCAGCAGCTTAGCGGTGTCTACGGGGGGCAGGTCCTACAATGAGCAGTTCTTC.

Points on this clone: The CDR3 end shows no conserved phenylalanine or tryptophan, and so a read error is likely. This sequence joins TRBV2 and TRBJ1-6; D is unclear. Deletions cut 8 bases from V and 10 bases from J, with 21 bases between. This CDR3 has 15 amino acids. Per germline, CDR1 SNHLY and CDR2 FYNNEI. CDR3: CASVRLAFGGSPLHL. CDR3 in DNA: TGTGCCAGCGTCCGTTTAGCCTTCGGAGGGTCACCCCTCCACCTT.

The CDR3 nucleotides read TGTGCCAGCAGTGAAGCTACCGGGTACGCAGAGACCCAGTACTTC. Translating it yields CASSEATGYAETQYF. This chain joins TRBV6-1 and TRBJ2-5; D unresolved. In germline, CDR1 is MNHNS, CDR2 SASEGT. The CDR3 is made up of 15 amino acids. The ends were cut back, 0 bases at V and 4 bases at J, with 12 bases in the middle.

This chain links TRBV10-2 with TRBJ2-2, with 7 bases matching TRBD2. The V gene's germline CDR1 is WSHSY and CDR2 SAAADI. V lost 6 bases to trimming and J lost 2 bases; unmatched junction nucleotides: 3. CDR3 length: 14 residues. The CDR3 is CASRGGVNTGELFF. CDR3 sequence (DNA): TGCGCCAGCAGGGGGGGGGTAAACACCGGGGAGCTGTTTTTT.

This chain links TRBV11-2 with TRBJ1-1, with 7 bases matching TRBD1. The CDR3 is 15 amino acids. Germline V lookup: CDR1 SGHAT, CDR2 FQNNGV. V shed 5 bases and J 5 bases; nucleotides not matched to a gene: 11. The CDR3 bases are TGTGCCAGCAGCCAAGAGAGAACAGGGGTAACTGAAGCTTTCTTT. This gives the protein CASSQERTGVTEAFF.

The rearrangement joins TRBV5-1 to TRBJ2-2; D is undetermined. The germline V gene has CDR1 SGHRS and CDR2 YFSETQ. With 4 bases removed from V and 4 bases from J, the gap between germline ends came to 14 bases. The CDR3 has 15 amino acids. Here the CDR3 DNA reads TGCGCCAGCAGCCCCGCCGGTTATGTCACCGGGGAGCTGTTTTTT. It codes for CASSPAGYVTGELFF. The full variable domain, its missing parts supplied by reference TRBV5-1 and TRBJ2-2, is KAGVTQTPRYLIKTRGQQVTLSCSPISGHRSVSWYQQTPGQGLQFLFEYFSETQRNKGNFPGRFSGRQFSNSRSEMNVSTLELGDSALYLCASSPAGYVTGELFFGEGSRLTVL.

The chain has TRBV7-2 and TRBJ1-2, with a tentative D call TRBD1 (5 bases). Trimming stripped 2 bases from V and 8 bases from J, with 12 bases between. CDR3 length: 13 residues. In germline, CDR1 is SGHTA, CDR2 FQGNSA. For the CDR3, the DNA is TGTGCCAGCAGCTTAAATGGGGGAGGCGGCTACACCTTC. Amino acids: CASSLNGGGGYTF.

The rearrangement joins TRBV7-6 to TRBJ2-7, with a weak D call TRBD2 (6 bases). Germline V gives CDR1 SGHVS, CDR2 FNYEAQ. Trimming took off 5 bases at V and 6 bases at J, with 23 bases between the two ends. This CDR3 spans 16 amino acids. The DNA of the CDR3 is TGTGCCAGCAGCCCTAGGCCCGCCCCGGGGGTGGTCGAGCAGTACTTC. Translating gives CASSPRPAPGVVEQYF.

This clone appeared a single time. The rearrangement joins TRBV28 to TRBJ1-2, with a possible D match to TRBD1 (5 bases). Trimming removed 1 base from V and 0 bases from J, with 6 bases in between. Per the germline V gene, CDR1 is MDHEN and CDR2 is SYDVKM. This CDR3 has 14 amino acids. This chain's CDR3 is CASSLSGPNYGYTF. The CDR3 DNA follows: TGTGCCAGCAGTTTATCAGGGCCTAACTATGGCTACACCTTC.

This clone was seen a few times. CDR3 DNA: TGCGCCAGCAGCCTCGACAGAACAACTGAAGCTTTCTTT. Its protein is CASSLDRTTEAFF. The chain is built from TRBV10-1 and TRBJ1-1; D is perhaps TRBD1 (5 bases). Looked up from germline, CDR1 is WNHNN and CDR2 is SYGVQD (reference sequence). This CDR3 is 13 amino acids long. V shed 6 bases and J shed 5 bases, with 13 bases lying between them.